Listed below are T cell receptor beta chains from one sample, sequenced in a study of control samples from healthy donors and cancer patients. Libraries were prepared by immunoSEQ multiplex PCR; TCRdb keeps only in-frame clonotypes and omits some of them. The repertoire holds about 140,000 clones, with 90% to 95% as singletons. Sequenced input: blood. All receptors derive from a man aged 35-49 years in good health. The CDR3 runs from the conserved cysteine through the conserved F or W. The D gene is left open where the match is weak. Rows may omit the clone size; those that give it use once, few, many or a size class.

abundance: -
d_gene: TRBD2
v_gene: TRBV14
j_gene: TRBJ2-1
CDR3nt: TGTGCCAGCAGCCAAAGGAACCCGTCCGGGACTAGCGGGAGAAATGAGCAGTTCTTC
CDR3aa: CASSQRNPSGTSGRNEQFF

abundance: -
d_gene: -
v_gene: TRBV27
j_gene: TRBJ2-7
CDR3nt: TGTGCCAGCAGTTCAAGAGAGGGATACGAGCAGTACTTC
CDR3aa: CASSSREGYEQYF

abundance: -
d_gene: TRBD1
v_gene: TRBV9
j_gene: TRBJ1-1
CDR3nt: TGTGCCAGCAGCGTAGACCCCGATCCCCGGGACAGGGGGCCTACCGACACTGAAGCTTTCTTT
CDR3aa: CASSVDPDPRDRGPTDTEAFF

abundance: -
d_gene: -
v_gene: TRBV21-1
j_gene: TRBJ1-3
CDR3nt: TGTGCCAGCAGCGCCTCAGGCGCTGGAAACACCATATATTTT
CDR3aa: CASSASGAGNTIYF

abundance: -
d_gene: -
v_gene: TRBV6-2/TRBV6-3
j_gene: TRBJ2-1
CDR3nt: TGTGCCAGCAGTTACTTAAAGAGGAAGCAGTTCTTC
CDR3aa: CASSYLKRKQFF

abundance: -
d_gene: TRBD1
v_gene: TRBV4-1
j_gene: TRBJ2-2
CDR3nt: TGCGCCAGCAGCCAGGTGACAGGGACCGGGGAGCTGTTTTTT
CDR3aa: CASSQVTGTGELFF

abundance: once
d_gene: -
v_gene: TRBV2
j_gene: TRBJ2-2
CDR3nt: TGTGCCAGCAGTCCCAACACCGGGGAGCTGTTTTTT
CDR3aa: CASSPNTGELFF

abundance: -
d_gene: TRBD1
v_gene: TRBV9
j_gene: TRBJ1-2
CDR3nt: TGTGCCAGCAGCGAGGGGGCCCAGGGAACTCCCAACTATGGCTACACCTTC
CDR3aa: CASSEGAQGTPNYGYTF

abundance: -
d_gene: -
v_gene: TRBV6-5
j_gene: TRBJ2-5
CDR3nt: TGTGCCAGCAGTTCCCAATGGACCCAGTACTTC
CDR3aa: CASSSQWTQYF

abundance: -
d_gene: TRBD1
v_gene: TRBV6-6
j_gene: TRBJ2-5
CDR3nt: TGTGCCAGCAGTTACTCCCGACAGGGGAAAAAAGAGACCCAGTACTTC
CDR3aa: CASSYSRQGKKETQYF

abundance: -
d_gene: -
v_gene: TRBV6-1
j_gene: TRBJ1-2
CDR3nt: TGTGCCAGCAGTGAGAGGAACAACGCTAACTATGGCTACACCTTC
CDR3aa: CASSERNNANYGYTF

abundance: -
d_gene: -
v_gene: TRBV5-6
j_gene: TRBJ1-3
CDR3nt: TGTGCCAGCAGCGTGGCTCTAGGGGGCTCTGGAAACACCATATATTTT
CDR3aa: CASSVALGGSGNTIYF

abundance: -
d_gene: TRBD2
v_gene: TRBV24-1
j_gene: TRBJ2-1
CDR3nt: TGTGCCACCAGCGGACTAGCGGGGGGAAATGAGCAGTTCTTC
CDR3aa: CATSGLAGGNEQFF

abundance: -
d_gene: -
v_gene: TRBV7-8
j_gene: TRBJ2-3
CDR3nt: TGTGCCAGCAGCTTATTAGGGGTAGCGGAGACCCCGGATACGCAGTATTTT
CDR3aa: CASSLLGVAETPDTQYF

abundance: few
d_gene: TRBD1
v_gene: TRBV6-5
j_gene: TRBJ1-1
CDR3nt: TGTGCCAGCAGACCCGGACAGGGTGGAGCTGAAGCTTTCTTT
CDR3aa: CASRPGQGGAEAFF

abundance: -
d_gene: TRBD1
v_gene: TRBV30
j_gene: TRBJ2-5
CDR3nt: TGTGCCTGGAGTCCGGGGGACAGGGACCAAGAGACCCAGTACTTC
CDR3aa: CAWSPGDRDQETQYF

abundance: -
d_gene: TRBD1
v_gene: TRBV19
j_gene: TRBJ1-1
CDR3nt: TGTGCCAGTAGTTCCCGGACAGGGGGGAACACTGAAGCTTTCTTT
CDR3aa: CASSSRTGGNTEAFF

abundance: -
d_gene: TRBD1
v_gene: TRBV9
j_gene: TRBJ1-6
CDR3nt: TGTGCCAGCAGCGTAGTAGGGGGCGTTAATTCACCCCTCCACTTT
CDR3aa: CASSVVGGVNSPLHF

abundance: -
d_gene: -
v_gene: TRBV19
j_gene: TRBJ2-7
CDR3nt: TGTGCCAGTAGTATCGAAGGGCAGGGGAGAAGGTACGAGCAGTACTTC
CDR3aa: CASSIEGQGRRYEQYF

abundance: -
d_gene: -
v_gene: TRBV11-2
j_gene: TRBJ2-3
CDR3nt: TGTGCCAGCAGCTTAGCCATCCGGGGGCCTAGCACAGATACGCAGTATTTT
CDR3aa: CASSLAIRGPSTDTQYF

abundance: -
d_gene: -
v_gene: TRBV6-5
j_gene: TRBJ2-1
CDR3nt: TGTGCCAGCAGCCCCTACCAGGATGAGCAGTTCTTC
CDR3aa: CASSPYQDEQFF

abundance: -
d_gene: -
v_gene: TRBV6-2/TRBV6-3
j_gene: TRBJ2-1
CDR3nt: TGTGCCAGCAGTAGACTAGTAGCGGTAGATGAGCAGTTCTTC
CDR3aa: CASSRLVAVDEQFF

abundance: -
d_gene: -
v_gene: TRBV4-3
j_gene: TRBJ2-3
CDR3nt: TGCGCCAGCAGCCAACCCCCAGATACGCAGTATTTT
CDR3aa: CASSQPPDTQYF

abundance: -
d_gene: TRBD1
v_gene: TRBV7-9
j_gene: TRBJ2-5
CDR3nt: TGTGCCAGCAGCTTATTGGCGGACAGGGAAAAGACCCAGTACTTC
CDR3aa: CASSLLADREKTQYF

abundance: -
d_gene: -
v_gene: TRBV6-2/TRBV6-3
j_gene: TRBJ1-5
CDR3nt: TGTGCCAGCAGCGACGACAGAATCAATCAGCCCCAGCATTTT
CDR3aa: CASSDDRINQPQHF

abundance: -
d_gene: -
v_gene: TRBV12-3/TRBV12-4
j_gene: TRBJ2-5
CDR3nt: TGTGCCAGCACCGGGCAGGGGCAAGAGACCCAGTACTTC
CDR3aa: CASTGQGQETQYF

abundance: -
d_gene: -
v_gene: TRBV3-1/TRBV3-2
j_gene: TRBJ2-5
CDR3nt: TGTGCCAGCAGCCCCTCGTTTGCGAATGCTCAAGAGACCCAGTACTTC
CDR3aa: CASSPSFANAQETQYF

abundance: -
d_gene: -
v_gene: TRBV6-5
j_gene: TRBJ2-3
CDR3nt: TGTGCCAGCCATCGGGTGGCGGCGACAGATACGCAGTATTTT
CDR3aa: CASHRVAATDTQYF

abundance: -
d_gene: -
v_gene: TRBV7-6
j_gene: TRBJ2-3
CDR3nt: TGTGCCAGCGCCTCGGGCAGGGGAGTTGATACGCAGTATTTT
CDR3aa: CASASGRGVDTQYF

abundance: -
d_gene: -
v_gene: TRBV9
j_gene: TRBJ1-5
CDR3nt: TGTGCCAGCAGCGTAGGCGGACTCAATCAGCCCCAGCATTTT
CDR3aa: CASSVGGLNQPQHF

abundance: -
d_gene: -
v_gene: TRBV12-5
j_gene: TRBJ2-7
CDR3nt: TGTGCTAGTGGTTTGGTGAGCTACGAGCAGTACTTC
CDR3aa: CASGLVSYEQYF

abundance: -
d_gene: -
v_gene: TRBV3-1/TRBV3-2
j_gene: TRBJ1-1
CDR3nt: TGTGCCAGCAGCCCTCCTACTCAGGGGTCCAACACTGAAGCTTTCTTT
CDR3aa: CASSPPTQGSNTEAFF